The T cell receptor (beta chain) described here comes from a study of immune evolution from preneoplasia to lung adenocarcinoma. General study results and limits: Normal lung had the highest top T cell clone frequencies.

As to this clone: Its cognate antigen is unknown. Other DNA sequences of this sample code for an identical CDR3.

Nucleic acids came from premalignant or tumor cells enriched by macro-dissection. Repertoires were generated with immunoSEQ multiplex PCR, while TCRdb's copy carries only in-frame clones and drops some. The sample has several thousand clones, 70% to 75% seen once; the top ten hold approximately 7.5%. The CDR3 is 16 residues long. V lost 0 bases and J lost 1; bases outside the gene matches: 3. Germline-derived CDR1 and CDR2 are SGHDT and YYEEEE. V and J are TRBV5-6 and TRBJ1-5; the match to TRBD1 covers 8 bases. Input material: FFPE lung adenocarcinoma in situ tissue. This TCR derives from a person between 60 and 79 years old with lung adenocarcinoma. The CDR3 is CASSLGGQDSNQPQHF. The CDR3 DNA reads TGTGCCAGCAGCTTGGGGGGACAGGACAGCAATCAGCCCCAGCATTTT. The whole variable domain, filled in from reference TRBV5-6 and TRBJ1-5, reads DAGVTQSPTHLIKTRGQQVTLRCSPKSGHDTVSWYQQALGQGPQFIFQYYEEEERQRGNFPDRFSGHQFPNYSSELNVNALLLGDSALYLCASSLGGQDSNQPQHFGDGTRLSIL.